This entry concerns a single T cell receptor (beta chain). Primers included in the PCR were 60 Vbeta and 13 Jbeta primers. The assay was immunoSEQ multiplex PCR, and TCRdb's table has in-frame clones only and misses some. The sample shows 65,000 to 100,000 clones, about 75% of them seen only once. V lost 7 bases, J lost 7 bases, and 14 bases lay in between. The germline V gene has CDR1 MNHNS and CDR2 SASEGT. The CDR3 contains 14 residues. This sample is drawn from a study of cytomegalovirus exposure and HLA in healthy donors. This TCR came from a female donor in good health and CMV-seronegative. The sequenced sample consisted of PBMCs. The rearrangement uses TRBV6-1 and TRBJ1-6, with D maybe TRBD1 (6 bases). The CDR3 DNA follows: TGTGCCAGCACCCCCCTAAGGGGGAATTCACCCCTCCACTTT. Translating gives CASTPLRGNSPLHF.